This entry is about one T cell receptor beta chain. Its antigen is undetermined. Conversion of TCR transcripts into cDNA relied on 5'RACE template switching, which added a universal primer site and UMIs. TCRdb fed the 5' RACE reads into MiXCR, producing one record per CDR3 protein. Of 200,000 to 300,000 distinct CDR3 sequences detected, about an eighth appear once; the ten largest clones hold roughly 0.5%. This sample is part of a study of T cells after yellow fever vaccination. General observations from the study: Post-booster samples contained most primary-vaccination clones (just under 98% CD4, about 90% CD8). Only a minor proportion of clonotypes was detected across both CD4 and CD8 compartments.

Germline values: CDR1 DFQATT, CDR2 SNEGSKA (reference sequence). After removal of 6 bases from V and 5 bases from J, the junction contained 6 bases not matched to a gene. The CDR3 has 14 amino acids. This specimen consisted of CD4+ T cells sorted from PBMCs, obtained 45 days after the yellow fever booster vaccination. The chain combines TRBV20-1 with TRBJ2-5; the match to TRBD2 covers 13 bases. This TCR came from a man in his thirties or forties who received the YFV17D yellow fever vaccine. CDR3 DNA: TGCAGTGCCCGGGGACTAGCGGGAAGGGAGACCCAGTACTTC. Protein: CSARGLAGRETQYF.